Below, 25 T cell receptor beta chains from the same sample are listed, as sequenced in a study of T cells in Graves' hyperthyroidism and ophthalmopathy (dated by TCRdb to the late 2010s). Libraries were made using multiplex PCR. Sequenced using an Illumina HiSeq 2000. Amplification of TCR beta CDR3 regions was carried out from RNA transcripts. The TCR CDR3 was subjected to a first round of RT-PCR using the HTBI primer set and the Qiagen OneStep RT-PCR kit. Through fastp at Q25 and MiXCR, TCRdb rebuilt clones from the public reads, retaining in-frame beta chains. Each entry merges the rows of one CDR3 protein and shows their most common DNA and genes. The sample yields a few hundred thousand distinct CDR3 sequences; 15% to 17% were counted once. In total, the top ten clones hold under 8% of the sample. The sample taken for sequencing was blood. These receptors originate from a woman aged 25 to 39 with Graves' hyperthyroidism.

This clonotype was counted at least ten times. The chain combines TRBV20-1 with TRBJ2-7; TRBD2 matches at 9 bases. CDR1 and CDR2 from the germline V gene are DFQATT and SNEGSKA (reference sequence). This CDR3 contains 15 residues. V dropped 0 bases and J dropped 2; count of bases not matched to a gene: 5. CDR3 in DNA: TGCAGTGCTAGAGATTATCCTAGCGGGACCTACGAGCAGTACTTC. It codes for CSARDYPSGTYEQYF.

This clonotype was recorded at least ten times. V and J are TRBV20-1 and TRBJ1-2; possibly TRBD1 for D (6 bases). The CDR3 length is 16 residues. Trimming removed 6 bases from V and 4 bases from J, with 24 bases in between. CDR1 and CDR2 from the germline V gene are DFQATT and SNEGSKA (reference sequence). The CDR3 nucleotides are TGCAGTGCCACCGTCCCGGGACACCTCAATGTCTATGGCTACACCTTC. Its protein product is CSATVPGHLNVYGYTF.

This clonotype has at least ten counts. The chain combines TRBV20-1 with TRBJ2-1, with D tentatively TRBD1 or TRBD2 (6 bases each). CDR3 size: 17 residues. The V gene's germline CDR1 is DFQATT and CDR2 SNEGSKA (reference sequence). With 1 base removed from V and 0 bases from J, the gap between germline ends came to 16 bases. Here the CDR3 reads CSARGGHLASSYNEQFF. Written as DNA, the CDR3 is TGCAGTGCTAGAGGGGGGCATCTAGCGAGCTCCTACAATGAGCAGTTCTTC.

The rearrangement uses TRBV6-1 and TRBJ2-1, with TRBD2 identical over 10 bases. CDR3 length: 14 amino acids. V lost 1 base and J lost 15; bases outside the gene matches: 9. The germline V gene has CDR1 MNHNS and CDR2 SASEGT. The CDR3 DNA reads TGTGCCAGCAGTGAAGGGGGGAGCGGGAGGGCCCTGTTCTTC. Amino acids: CASSEGGSGRALFF.

This clonotype was detected many times. V is TRBV27 and J is TRBJ1-1; D remains unclear. The CDR3 totals 13 residues. Germline CDR1 reads MNHEY; CDR2 reads SMNVEV (reference sequence). V lost 6 bases, J lost 6 bases, and 14 bases lay in between. CDR3 sequence reads: CASSLRGAPEAFF. The CDR3 DNA follows: TGTGCCAGCAGCCTGAGAGGTGCCCCTGAAGCTTTCTTT.

This clonotype was detected a few times. The chain has TRBV20-1 and TRBJ2-1, with D possibly called TRBD1 or TRBD2 (5 bases each). V was shortened by 2 bases and J by 6 bases, with 14 bases between the two germline ends. The CDR3 has 14 residues. Germline CDR1 and CDR2: DFQATT and SNEGSKA (reference sequence). The CDR3 DNA sequence: TGCAGTGCTAGAATCAGGGACGTCAGCAATGAGCAGTTCTTC. Residues: CSARIRDVSNEQFF.

This clonotype was observed a handful of times. The rearrangement links TRBV5-1 to TRBJ2-7; 7 bases are a match to TRBD1. The J segment lost 3 bases and the V segment lost 4 bases, leaving 10 bases of the junction unmatched. Looked up from germline, CDR1 is SGHRS and CDR2 is YFSETQ. The CDR3 has 15 residues. CDR3 in DNA: TGCGCCAGCAGCCCTGACAGGGTGGGGGTCTACGAGCAGTACTTC. Its protein is CASSPDRVGVYEQYF.

This chain joins TRBV14 and TRBJ2-7, with D perhaps TRBD1 or TRBD2 (5 bases each). CDR1 is SGHDN, CDR2 FVKESK, per germline. The CDR3 is made up of 14 amino acids. V lost 4 bases and J 7 bases, leaving 17 bases between the germline ends. The CDR3 bases are TGTGCCAGCAGCCTTCCGGGACCCCTGGGAGAGCAGTACTTC. Amino acid sequence: CASSLPGPLGEQYF.

This clonotype was detected ten times or more. The chain couples TRBV6-2 or TRBV6-3 to TRBJ1-1, with TRBD1 identical over 7 bases. The CDR3 is made up of 15 amino acids. CDR1 is MNHEY, CDR2 SVGEGT, per germline. Trimming took 9 bases from V and 5 from J; bases not matched to a gene: 15. CDR3 sequence (DNA): TGTGCCAGTTCCAGACCAACAGGGGTAGCAACTGAAGCTTTCTTT. Protein sequence: CASSRPTGVATEAFF.

This clonotype was picked up many times. The chain joins TRBV3-1 to TRBJ1-1; D remains ambiguous. The germline gives CDR1 LGHDT, CDR2 YNNKEL (reference sequence). Trimming took 0 bases from V and 1 from J, leaving 9 bases between them. This CDR3 is 15 amino acids long. The CDR3 region has the DNA TGTGCCAGCAGCCAAGAGACCCCCCGGAACACTGAAGCTTTCTTT. Amino acids: CASSQETPRNTEAFF.

The sample holds many counts of this clonotype. The V gene is TRBV7-9, the J gene TRBJ2-3; no firm D call. CDR1 is SEHNR and CDR2 is FQNEAQ in the germline V gene (reference sequence). The CDR3 sequence is 12 residues long. Trimming pared 3 bases from V and 3 bases from J, leaving 4 bases between. This chain's CDR3 is CASSFETDTQYF. CDR3 nucleotides: TGTGCCAGCAGCTTTGAAACAGATACGCAGTATTTT.

This clonotype showed up just a few times. The chain couples TRBV6-1 to TRBJ2-7, with 12 bases lining up with TRBD2. The length of the CDR3 is 19 residues. CDR1 MNHNS and CDR2 SASEGT come from the germline V gene. J lost 4 bases, V lost 7 bases, and 20 bases had no gene match. The CDR3 loop reads CASTPRRGASGRAVYEQYF. In DNA form, the CDR3 reads TGTGCCAGCACCCCCCGGAGGGGAGCTAGCGGGAGGGCTGTTTACGAGCAGTACTTC.

There are a few counts of this clonotype. The CDR3 nucleotides read TGTGCCAGCAGCTTAAGCGTCCCGTACCAAGAGACCCAGTACTTC. It is translated as CASSLSVPYQETQYF. This chain joins TRBV7-9 and TRBJ2-5; D is uncertain. The CDR3 runs to 15 residues. V shed 2 bases and J shed 0 bases, with 10 bases lying between them. From germline, CDR1 is SEHNR and CDR2 FQNEAQ (reference sequence).

In its sample, this clonotype was seen many times. The rearrangement links TRBV5-1 to TRBJ2-7; D gene unclear. Germline V gene lookup returns CDR1 SGHRS and CDR2 YFSETQ. The V and J ends lost 0 bases and 3 bases respectively, with 7 bases between them. CDR3 size: 13 residues. The CDR3 region is CASSLDTIYEQYF. In DNA, the CDR3 is TGCGCCAGCAGCTTGGACACAATCTACGAGCAGTACTTC.

Regarding this clonotype: The junction departs from the called germline gene at one end, perhaps through a read error. The chain employs TRBV7-7 and TRBJ2-5, with D perhaps TRBD1 or TRBD2 (5 bases each). This CDR3 spans 14 amino acids. The V gene's germline CDR1 is SSHAT and CDR2 FNYEAQ (reference sequence). CDR3 DNA: TGTGCTAGCAGCTCGGGACCCAACCAAGAGACCCAGTACTTC. Residues: CASSSGPNQETQYF.

This chain links TRBV30 with TRBJ2-2; tentative D call: TRBD2 (5 bases). V was trimmed by 3 bases and J by 6 bases, leaving 8 bases between them. Germline CDR1 reads GTSNPN; CDR2 reads SVGIG (reference sequence). The CDR3 extends over 12 amino acids. The CDR3 DNA reads as TGTGCCTGGAGCGGGGTGGCCGGGGAGCTGTTTTTT. Its protein product is CAWSGVAGELFF.

This chain joins TRBV14 and TRBJ1-2; no firm D call. The V gene's germline CDR1 is SGHDN and CDR2 FVKESK. V was shortened by 4 bases and J by 2 bases, with 8 bases between the two germline ends. The CDR3 runs 13 residues. Here the CDR3 reads CASSRQKNYGYTF. The CDR3, as DNA: TGTGCCAGCAGCCGACAAAAAAACTATGGCTACACCTTC.

The sample holds many counts of this clonotype. The chain carries TRBV18 and TRBJ1-4; TRBD1 matches 10 bases. This CDR3 contains 15 residues. The germline CDR1 and CDR2 sequences are KGHSH and LQKENI. Trimming at V came to 3 bases and at J to 6 bases, leaving 4 bases not matched to a gene. The CDR3 loop reads CASSPQDRGYEKLFF. The DNA of the CDR3 is TGTGCCAGCTCACCCCAGGACAGGGGGTATGAAAAACTGTTTTTT.

This clonotype was observed many times. V is TRBV29-1 and J is TRBJ2-3; the match to TRBD1 covers 12 bases. The V and J ends lost 7 bases and 5 bases, in that order; junction bases with no gene match: 13. From germline, CDR1 is SQVTM and CDR2 ANQGSEA. The CDR3 has 16 residues. CDR3: CSATRAGTGGGDTQYF. DNA of the CDR3: TGCAGCGCAACCCGAGCGGGGACAGGGGGCGGAGATACGCAGTATTTT.

The sample holds one count of this clonotype. The junction departs from germline at one end; a sequencing error may be responsible. V is TRBV5-5 and J is TRBJ2-1; TRBD2 aligns across 9 bases. Per germline, CDR1 SGHKS and CDR2 YYEKEE (reference sequence). The CDR3 covers 17 residues. CDR3 DNA: TGCGCCAGCAGCTTTCAGTTGTTGGCTAGCGGGGCAAGGGAGCAGTTCTTC. Translating gives CASSFQLLASGAREQFF.

This clonotype was seen repeatedly, ten times or more. This chain joins TRBV28 and TRBJ2-7; 7 positions agree with TRBD1. The CDR3 loop spans 14 amino acids. The trim removed 5 bases at V and 3 bases at J, leaving 7 bases unmatched. CDR1 is MDHEN and CDR2 is SYDVKM in the germline V gene. The CDR3 here is CASSPIDRDYEQYF. In DNA, the CDR3 is TGTGCCAGCAGTCCTATTGACAGGGACTACGAGCAGTACTTC.

This clonotype showed up many times. The chain couples TRBV7-8 to TRBJ2-2; D possibly corresponds to TRBD1 (6 bases). Germline V CDR1 and CDR2: SGHVS, FQNEAQ. The V gene lost 3 bases and the J gene lost 1 base, with 12 bases spanning the gap. CDR3 length equals 16 residues. The CDR3 coding sequence is TGTGCCAGCAGCTTGCAGAAGGGGGAGAACACCGGGGAGCTGTTTTTT. Its translation is CASSLQKGENTGELFF. The variable domain in full, completed from reference TRBV7-8 and TRBJ2-2, reads GAGVSQSPRYKVAKRGQDVALRCDPISGHVSLFWYQQALGQGPEFLTYFQNEAQLDKSGLPSDRFFAERPEGSVSTLKIQRTQQEDSAVYLCASSLQKGENTGELFFGEGSRLTVL.

This clonotype came up a few times. The V and J genes are TRBV10-3 and TRBJ2-1; D not resolved. This CDR3 contains 13 residues. Germline V gene data show CDR1 as ENHRY and CDR2 as SYGVKD. Trimming removed 0 bases at V and 8 bases at J, with 8 bases between. This chain's CDR3 is CAISESRLYEQFF. The CDR3 DNA follows: TGTGCCATCAGTGAGTCGAGACTCTATGAGCAGTTCTTC.

J is TRBJ1-2 and V is TRBV20-1; a possible D gene is TRBD1 (5 bases). Germline CDR1 is DFQATT and CDR2 is SNEGSKA (reference sequence). V was shortened by 3 bases and J by 8 bases, with 13 bases between the two germline ends. This CDR3 comprises 12 residues. CDR3 amino acids: CSAREQGRGYTF. CDR3 in DNA: TGCAGTGCTAGGGAGCAGGGTAGGGGCTACACCTTC.

This clonotype was detected a few times. This rearrangement joins TRBV6-2 or TRBV6-3 to TRBJ2-7, with TRBD1 matching 10 bases. CDR3 length: 14 amino acids. Germline V gene sequence: CDR1 MNHEY, CDR2 SVGEGT. With 4 bases clipped from V and 5 bases from J, the junction kept 5 bases outside the gene matches. In nucleotides, the CDR3 is TGTGCCAGCAGTTCGCCGGGACAGGGGCACGAGCAGTACTTC. Its protein is CASSSPGQGHEQYF.